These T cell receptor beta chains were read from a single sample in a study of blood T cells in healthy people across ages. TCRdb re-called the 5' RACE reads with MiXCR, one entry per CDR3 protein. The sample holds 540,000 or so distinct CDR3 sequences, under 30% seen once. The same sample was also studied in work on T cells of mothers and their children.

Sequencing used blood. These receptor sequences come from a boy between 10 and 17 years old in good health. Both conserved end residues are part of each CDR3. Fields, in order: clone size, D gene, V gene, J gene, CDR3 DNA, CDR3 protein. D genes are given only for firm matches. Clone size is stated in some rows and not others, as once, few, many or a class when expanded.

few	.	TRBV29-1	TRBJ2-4	TGCAGCGTTGAAGATCAGGGAAGCAAAAACATTCAGTACTTC	CSVEDQGSKNIQYF
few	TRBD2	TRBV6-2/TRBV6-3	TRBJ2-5	TGTGCCAGCAGTTTCAGCCTAACTAGCGGGGGACAAGAGACCCAGTACTTC	CASSFSLTSGGQETQYF
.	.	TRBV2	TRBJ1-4	TGTGCCAGCAGTGAGTTGAGGAACTACGACGCAACTAATGAAAAACTGTTTTTT	CASSELRNYDATNEKLFF
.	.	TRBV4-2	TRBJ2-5	TGTGCCAGCAGCCAAGAACTATTCCAAGAGACCCAGTACTTC	CASSQELFQETQYF
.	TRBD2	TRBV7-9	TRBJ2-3	TGTGCCAGCAGCCCAATGGGCGGGGGTACAGATACGCAGTATTTT	CASSPMGGGTDTQYF
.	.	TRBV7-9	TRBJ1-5	TGTGCCAGCAGCTTAGCGGCAGGGACAAATAGCAATCAGCCCCAGCATTTT	CASSLAAGTNSNQPQHF
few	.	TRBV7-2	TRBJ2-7	TGTGCCAGCAGCTTAGCGCTAAGTCGGCCGTTAAGCTCCTACGAGCAGTACTTC	CASSLALSRPLSSYEQYF
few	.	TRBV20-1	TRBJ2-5	TGCAGTGCTTATAGGGCGCCCCCTCGAAGAGAAGAGACCCAGTACTTC	CSAYRAPPRREETQYF
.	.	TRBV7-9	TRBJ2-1	TGTGCCAGCAGCTTAATACTAGCCCCCATCAATGAGCAGTTCTTC	CASSLILAPINEQFF
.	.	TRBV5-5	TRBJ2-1	TGTGCCAGCAGCGGGACTTCCAATGAGCAGTTCTTC	CASSGTSNEQFF
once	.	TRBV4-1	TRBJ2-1	TGCGCCAGCAGCCAAGGCCCAGTCCTTGGGGGGGCGCAGTTCTTC	CASSQGPVLGGAQFF
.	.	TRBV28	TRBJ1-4	TGTGCCAGCAGTTTAATCACAGCTGCAACTAATGAAAAACTGTTTTTT	CASSLITAATNEKLFF
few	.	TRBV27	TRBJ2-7	TGTGCCAGCAGTCCGTGGGGACCTAGGGGCGAGCAGTACTTC	CASSPWGPRGEQYF
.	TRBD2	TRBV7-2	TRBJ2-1	TGTGCCAGTAAGACTAGCGGGGGGGCAAATGAGCAGTTCTTC	CASKTSGGANEQFF
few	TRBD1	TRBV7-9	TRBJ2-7	TGTGCCAGCAGCCCCAGTTCCGGACAGGGGGGCGAGCAGTACTTC	CASSPSSGQGGEQYF
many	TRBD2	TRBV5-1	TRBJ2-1	TGCGCCAGCAGCTTCGCTCAGGCGGGAGGGATCTTC	CASSFAQAGGIF
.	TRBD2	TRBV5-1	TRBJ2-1	TGCGCCAGCAGAGTTAGCGGGGGGTGGAATGAGCAGTTCTTC	CASRVSGGWNEQFF
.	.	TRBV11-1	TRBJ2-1	TGTGCCAGCAGCTTAGTTTTGGGGGGCAAGCGGGAACCCTCCTACAATGAGCAGTTCTTC	CASSLVLGGKREPSYNEQFF
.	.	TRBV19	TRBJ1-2	TGTGCCAGTAGTATTAACAGGGCGGATGGCTATGGCTACACCTTC	CASSINRADGYGYTF
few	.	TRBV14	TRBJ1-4	TGTGCCAGCAGCCAACTGGGAGAGGCTAATGAAAAACTGTTTTTT	CASSQLGEANEKLFF
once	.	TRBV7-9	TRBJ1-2	TGTGCCAGCAGCTTAGAATGGGGCCCAGCTAACTATGGCTACACCTTC	CASSLEWGPANYGYTF
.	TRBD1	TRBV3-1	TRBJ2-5	TGTGCCAGCAGCCAGGGCGGACAGGGTTACGAGCAGTGCTTC	CASSQGGQGYEQCF
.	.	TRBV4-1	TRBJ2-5	TGCGCCAGCAGCCAGACGACTAGGTCGGAGACCCAGTACTTC	CASSQTTRSETQYF
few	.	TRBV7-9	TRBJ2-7	TGTGCCAGCAGCTTAGTACCTTGGGCCAACAAGGGCGAGCAGTACTTC	CASSLVPWANKGEQYF
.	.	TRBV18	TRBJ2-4	TGTGCCAGCTCCGCCGAGGGAGCCAGTCAGTACTTC	CASSAEGASQYF
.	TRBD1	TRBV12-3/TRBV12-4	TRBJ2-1	TGTGCCAGCAACTACGAGCTAGGGACAGCTTACAATGAGCAGTTCTTC	CASNYELGTAYNEQFF
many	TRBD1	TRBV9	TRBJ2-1	TGTGCCAGCAGCTCAGGGACAGGGGACTACAATGAGCAGTTCTTC	CASSSGTGDYNEQFF
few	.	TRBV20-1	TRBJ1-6	TGCATCGTTGGGCCTAGGGATTCACCCCTCCACTTT	CIVGPRDSPLHF
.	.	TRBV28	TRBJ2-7	TGTGCCAGCACAATTGGGTACGAGCAGTACTTC	CASTIGYEQYF